The next 14 T cell receptor beta chains were all read from a single sample in a study of T cell clonotyping in hematopoietic cell transplantation (dated by TCRdb to the early 2020s). The protocol used for the library was the immunoSEQ multiplex PCR assay. TCRdb carries this immuneACCESS record with in-frame sequences only. Its versions omit some clonotypes, under half of them owing to an unresolved V gene in the studies checked, with the rest unexplained. The sample table contains more than 70,000 clones; only one count was recorded for less than 96% of them. Of the sample, 1.5% to 2% falls within the top ten clones. The sample's time point, from its label and the paper: recipient sample about 28 days before transplant, after cytoreduction. Sequencing was performed on peripheral blood mononuclear cells, taken before stem cell transplant. These receptors were obtained from a woman in her forties or fifties with acute myeloid leukemia. Some clones in this sample may be carry-over from other donors' samples.

This clone was recorded a few times. The rearrangement joins TRBV6-5 to TRBJ2-7; TRBD2 matches at 11 bases. The CDR3 extends over 14 amino acids. Germline trimming cut 6 bases from V and 6 bases from J; bases unmatched to any gene: 7. Germline CDR1 reads MNHEY; CDR2 reads SVGAGI. The CDR3 DNA follows: TGTGCCAGCAGCTTGCTAGCGGGGGGTAGCGAGCAGTACTTC. Its translation: CASSLLAGGSEQYF.

This clone was seen only once. The V gene is TRBV25-1, the J gene TRBJ2-7; possible D gene TRBD2, 6 bases. Looked up from germline, CDR1 is MGHDK and CDR2 is SYGVNS. The V and J ends lost 5 bases and 3 bases respectively, with 11 bases between them. This CDR3 comprises 13 residues. CDR3 DNA sequence: TGTGCCAGCAGTAACGGGAGAGTCTACGAGCAGTACTTC. Its translation: CASSNGRVYEQYF.

This clone appeared once. V usage is TRBV5-1 and J usage is TRBJ1-1; D perhaps matches TRBD1 (5 bases). From germline, CDR1 is SGHRS and CDR2 YFSETQ. V gave up 4 bases and J gave up 0 bases, with 16 bases separating them. This CDR3 is built from 16 residues. The CDR3 DNA follows: TGCGCCAGCAGCCTACGGACGGGGGTTTTGAACACTGAAGCTTTCTTT. Translating gives CASSLRTGVLNTEAFF.

The rearrangement uses TRBV19 and TRBJ1-1, with D uncertain. Deletions cut 8 bases from V and 1 base from J, with 8 bases between. Per the germline V gene, CDR1 is LNHDA and CDR2 is SQIVND (reference sequence). CDR3 length equals 12 residues. CDR3 coding DNA: TGTGCCAGTCTCGACTGGAACACTGAAGCTTTCTTT. Residues: CASLDWNTEAFF.

This chain connects TRBV14 to TRBJ1-6; 7 bases are shared with TRBD1. The CDR3 is made up of 17 amino acids. Germline V lookup: CDR1 SGHDN, CDR2 FVKESK. After removal of 4 bases from V and 0 bases from J, the junction contained 6 bases not matched to a gene. Here the CDR3 DNA reads TGTGCCAGCAGCCGGATCTCAGGGGGCTCCTATAATTCACCCCTCCACTTT. Translated, it gives CASSRISGGSYNSPLHF.

CDR3 region: CASSEGQANSPLHF. CDR3 in DNA: TGCGCCAGCAGTGAGGGACAGGCTAATTCACCCCTCCACTTT. This chain connects TRBV10-1 to TRBJ1-6; 7 bases agree with TRBD1. Germline V gene sequence: CDR1 WNHNN, CDR2 SYGVQD (reference sequence). The V gene end was trimmed by 2 bases and the J gene end by 6 bases; junction bases not matched to a gene: 1. The CDR3 totals 14 residues.

There are a few counts of this clone. The chain carries TRBV7-8 and TRBJ1-5; TRBD1 agrees at 7 bases. The CDR3 is 17 residues long. Trimming took 5 bases from V and 3 from J; bases not matched to a gene: 13. The germline CDR1 and CDR2 sequences are SGHVS and FQNEAQ. The CDR3 nucleotides are TGTGCCAGCAGCCCAAAGAGGACGGACAGGTCCAATCAGCCCCAGCATTTT. Amino acid sequence: CASSPKRTDRSNQPQHF.

CDR3 in DNA: TGTGCCAGCAGCCCGGGACAGCTAAATTCACCCCTCCACTTT. This sequence encodes CASSPGQLNSPLHF. J is TRBJ1-6 and V is TRBV11-1, with 7 bases aligning to TRBD1. The CDR3 runs 14 residues. Trimming at V came to 5 bases and at J to 7 bases, leaving 5 bases not matched to a gene. Per the germline V gene, CDR1 is SGHAT and CDR2 is FQDESV (reference sequence).

The J gene is TRBJ1-2, the V gene TRBV7-8; TRBD1 matches 11 bases. The CDR3 contains 16 residues. Germline V gene data show CDR1 as SGHVS and CDR2 as FQNEAQ. The V segment lost 5 bases and the J segment 4 bases; nucleotides outside the gene matches: 9. CDR3: CASSIPRTGGSYGYTF. DNA of the CDR3: TGTGCCAGCAGCATACCGCGGACAGGGGGCTCCTATGGCTACACCTTC.

The V call is TRBV10-1, the J call TRBJ2-7, with TRBD2 matching 7 bases. Germline loops: CDR1 WNHNN, CDR2 SYGVQD (reference sequence). V lost 0 bases, J lost 6 bases, and 5 bases stayed unmatched. The CDR3 covers 14 residues. Here the CDR3 reads CASSESGTIGEQYF. DNA of the CDR3: TGCGCCAGCAGTGAGTCGGGGACTATCGGCGAGCAGTACTTC.

The sample holds one count of this clone. This chain connects TRBV6-5 to TRBJ1-4; tentative D call: TRBD1 (5 bases). V gave up 6 bases and J gave up 8 bases, with 16 bases separating them. This CDR3 has 14 amino acids. From germline, CDR1 is MNHEY and CDR2 SVGAGI. DNA for the CDR3: TGTGCCAGCAGCCAACAGGTTAACCCCGAAAAACTGTTTTTT. It codes for CASSQQVNPEKLFF.

This rearrangement joins TRBV4-1 to TRBJ1-6, with 10 bases fitting TRBD1. V gave up 0 bases and J gave up 11 bases; unmatched junction bases: 7. Per the germline V gene, CDR1 is MGHRA and CDR2 is YSYEKL. The CDR3 totals 16 residues. The CDR3 spells CASSQDQGQGFPPLHF. CDR3 sequence (DNA): TGCGCCAGCAGCCAAGATCAGGGACAGGGGTTTCCACCCCTCCACTTT.

The CDR3 region has the DNA TGTGCCAGCAGCTTAAGGGTGGCGACAGGGAGGCGTAACTATGGCTACACCTTC. It translates to CASSLRVATGRRNYGYTF. The rearrangement links TRBV7-2 to TRBJ1-2, with TRBD1 matching over 7 bases. The CDR3 has 18 amino acids. The germline V gene encodes CDR1 SGHTA and CDR2 FQGNSA. V dropped 2 bases and J dropped 1; count of bases not matched to a gene: 13.

The chain employs TRBV27 and TRBJ2-7; perhaps TRBD1 as D (6 bases). Germline loops: CDR1 MNHEY, CDR2 SMNVEV (reference sequence). The CDR3 totals 14 residues. Trimming removed 7 bases from V and 0 bases from J, with 13 bases in between. The CDR3 DNA reads as TGTGCCAGCACCCAGGACAGCTTCTCCTACGAGCAGTACTTC. It yields the protein CASTQDSFSYEQYF.